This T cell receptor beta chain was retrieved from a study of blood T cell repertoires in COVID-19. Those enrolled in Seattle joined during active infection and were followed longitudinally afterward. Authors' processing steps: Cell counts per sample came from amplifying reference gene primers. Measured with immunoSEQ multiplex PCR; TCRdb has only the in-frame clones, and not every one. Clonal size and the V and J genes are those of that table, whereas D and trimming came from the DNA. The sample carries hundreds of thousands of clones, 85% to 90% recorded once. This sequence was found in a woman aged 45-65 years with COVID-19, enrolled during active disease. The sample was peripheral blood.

CDR3 nucleotides: TGTGCCAGCAGCTATGGACAGCTCCAAGAGACCCAGTACTTC. The encoded protein is CASSYGQLQETQYF. The chain couples TRBV7-9 to TRBJ2-5; weak D call: TRBD1 (6 bases). The ends were cut back, 4 bases at V and 1 base at J, with 10 bases in the middle. This CDR3 comprises 14 residues. CDR1 is SEHNR and CDR2 is FQNEAQ in the germline V gene (reference sequence).